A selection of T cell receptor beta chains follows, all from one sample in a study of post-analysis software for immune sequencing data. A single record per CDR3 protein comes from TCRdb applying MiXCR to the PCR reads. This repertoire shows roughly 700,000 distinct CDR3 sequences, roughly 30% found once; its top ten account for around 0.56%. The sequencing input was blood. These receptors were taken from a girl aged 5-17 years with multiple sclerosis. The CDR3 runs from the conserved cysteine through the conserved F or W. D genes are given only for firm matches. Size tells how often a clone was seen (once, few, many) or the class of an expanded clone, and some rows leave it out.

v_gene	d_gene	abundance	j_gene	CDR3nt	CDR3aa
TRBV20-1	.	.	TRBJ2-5	TGCAGTGCGGAGGATACGATTGCAGAGACCCAGTACTTC	CSAEDTIAETQYF
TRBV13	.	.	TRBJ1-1	TGTGCCAGCAGCTTCCGAGGACCGGCCGCGGCTTTCTTT	CASSFRGPAAAFF
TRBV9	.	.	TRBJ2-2	TGTGCCAGCAGCGCGGACCTCACTACCGGGGAGCTGTTTTTT	CASSADLTTGELFF
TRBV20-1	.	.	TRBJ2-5	TGCAGTGCTAGGAAAGCACAAGGGGAGACCCAGTACTTC	CSARKAQGETQYF
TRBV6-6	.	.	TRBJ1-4	TGTGCCAGCAGTTACTTAAAGAGGGGTAGTGAAAAACTGTTTTTT	CASSYLKRGSEKLFF
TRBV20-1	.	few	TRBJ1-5	TGTAGTGCTACCTGGGACACCAATCAGCCCCAGCATTTT	CSATWDTNQPQHF
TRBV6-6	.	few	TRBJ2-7	TGTGCCAGCAGTCATAACACCCCACCCTACGAGCAGTACTTC	CASSHNTPPYEQYF
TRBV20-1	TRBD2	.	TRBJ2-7	TGCAGTGCAGATACTAGCGGGTCCTACGAGCAGTACTTC	CSADTSGSYEQYF
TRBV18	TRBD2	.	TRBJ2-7	TGTGCCAGCTCACCACGACTCGCGGGGGGAAGCTCCTACGAGCAGTACTTC	CASSPRLAGGSSYEQYF
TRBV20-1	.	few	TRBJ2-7	TGCAGTGCTAGTAATGAGGGGGTCGAGCAGTACTTC	CSASNEGVEQYF
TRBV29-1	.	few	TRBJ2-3	TGCAGCGTTGGGGTAGGGCTTGACACAGATACGCAGTATTTT	CSVGVGLDTDTQYF
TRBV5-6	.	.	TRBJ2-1	TGTGCCAGCAGCCTGTTCGGGGAGCGTTTCTCCTACAATGAGCAGTTCTTC	CASSLFGERFSYNEQFF
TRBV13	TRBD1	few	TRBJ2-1	TGTGCCAGCAGCCTTAACTATCAGACAGGGAATGAGCAGTTCTTC	CASSLNYQTGNEQFF
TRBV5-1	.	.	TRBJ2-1	TGCGCCAGCAGCGAGGGAACAGGGCGGAATGAGCAGTTCTTC	CASSEGTGRNEQFF
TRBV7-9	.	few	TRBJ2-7	TGTGCCAGCAGCCCAGTCGCCATATTCTACGAGCAGTACTTC	CASSPVAIFYEQYF
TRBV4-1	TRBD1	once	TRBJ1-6	TGCGCCAGCAGCCAAGGAGATGGGACAGGGGCAAGCTGGGGGTCCTATAATTCACCCCTCCACTTT	CASSQGDGTGASWGSYNSPLHF
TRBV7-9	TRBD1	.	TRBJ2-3	TGTGCCAGCAGCGACAGGGCCCCAGATACGCAGTATTTT	CASSDRAPDTQYF
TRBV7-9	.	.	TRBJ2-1	TGTGCCAGCAGCTTTGGGGGGGGGGCCCACAATGAGCAGTTCTTC	CASSFGGGAHNEQFF
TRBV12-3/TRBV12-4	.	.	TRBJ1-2	TGTGCCAGCAGTCTCCGGACAGTTGGGGGATATGGCTACACCTTC	CASSLRTVGGYGYTF
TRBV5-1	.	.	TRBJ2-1	TGCGCCAGCAGCTTGGATGGGATCGGGGAGCAGTTCTTC	CASSLDGIGEQFF
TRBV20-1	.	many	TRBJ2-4	TGCAGTGCTAGAGATCAGGGGGCCAAAAACATTCAGTACTTC	CSARDQGAKNIQYF
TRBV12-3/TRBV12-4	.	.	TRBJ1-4	TGTGCCAGCAGTTACCAGATAGAAAAACTGTTTTTT	CASSYQIEKLFF
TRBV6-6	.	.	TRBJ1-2	TGTGCCAGCAGTTACGGGGGGCAAAGCTATGGCTACACCTTC	CASSYGGQSYGYTF
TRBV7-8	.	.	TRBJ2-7	TGTGCCAGCAGCTTAGCGAGGAGGGTAGCCGGCGAGCAGTACTTC	CASSLARRVAGEQYF
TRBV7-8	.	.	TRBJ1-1	TGTGCCAGCAGCTTCCATCGGGCTGAAGCTTTCTTT	CASSFHRAEAFF
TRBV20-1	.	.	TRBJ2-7	TGCAGTGCGGGGGAGCAGTACTTC	CSAGEQYF
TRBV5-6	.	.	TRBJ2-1	TGTGCCAGCAGCCCTGGTTGGGGATCCTACAATGAGCAGTTCTTC	CASSPGWGSYNEQFF
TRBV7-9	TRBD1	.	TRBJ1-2	TGTGCCAGCAGCCCCACCCAGGGGGCCGGGGGATATGGCTACACCTTC	CASSPTQGAGGYGYTF
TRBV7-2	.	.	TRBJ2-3	TGTGCCAGCAGTCTACGGGGGCTGCGCGGGGGTACGCAGTATTTT	CASSLRGLRGGTQYF
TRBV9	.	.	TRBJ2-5	TGTGCCAGCAGCGACGGCCGGTTGGGAGAGACCCAGTACTTC	CASSDGRLGETQYF
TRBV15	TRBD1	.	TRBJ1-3	TGTGCCACCAGCAGACATACCTCAGGGGGCTTTGGAAGCACCATATATTTT	CATSRHTSGGFGSTIYF
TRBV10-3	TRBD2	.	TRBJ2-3	TGTGCCATCAGTGACTCGGCTAGCGGGAGGAGGGCAGATACGCAGTATTTT	CAISDSASGRRADTQYF
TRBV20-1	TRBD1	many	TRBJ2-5	TGCAGTGCAGAACCCGGGACAGGGAAAGAGACCCAGTACTTC	CSAEPGTGKETQYF
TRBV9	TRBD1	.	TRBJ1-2	TGTGCCAGCAGCCCATCGATCGCAGGACAGGGAGTCTATGGCTACACCTTC	CASSPSIAGQGVYGYTF
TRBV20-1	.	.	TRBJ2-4	TGCAGTGCTAGAAGGCGTCTACCGAGACTAGCCAAAAACATTCAGTACTTC	CSARRRLPRLAKNIQYF
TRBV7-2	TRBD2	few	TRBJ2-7	TGTGCCAGCAGCCCTCTAGCGGGAGTAGGGTCCGAGCAGTACTTC	CASSPLAGVGSEQYF
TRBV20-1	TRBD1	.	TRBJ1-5	TGCAGTGCTAGAGATTGGGGACAGGGTAAACAAGCCCAGCATTTT	CSARDWGQGKQAQHF
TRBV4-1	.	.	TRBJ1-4	TGCGCCAGCAGCCAGGGCGGGCAGCGAGATGAAAAACTGTTTTTT	CASSQGGQRDEKLFF
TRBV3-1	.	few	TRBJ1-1	TGTGCCAGCAGCCAAGTTCACACGCTGAACACTGAAGCTTTCTTT	CASSQVHTLNTEAFF
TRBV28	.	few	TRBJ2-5	TGTGCCAGCAGTTATTCCCTTGTTGGAACGTACCAAGAGACCCAGTACTTC	CASSYSLVGTYQETQYF
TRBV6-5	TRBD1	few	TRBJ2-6	TGTGCCAGCAGTTTGCAGGGGGTCTCTGGGGCCAACGTCCTGACTTTC	CASSLQGVSGANVLTF
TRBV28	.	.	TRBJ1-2	TGTGCCAGCAGTTTACCTACGCGGGCTGCTAACTATGGCTACACCTTC	CASSLPTRAANYGYTF
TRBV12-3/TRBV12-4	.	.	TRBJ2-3	TGTGCCAGCAGTTCCCCGCAGAGGGGGGATACGCAGTATTTT	CASSSPQRGDTQYF
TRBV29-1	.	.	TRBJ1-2	TGCAGCGTTGAGCAGGGAATGAATGGCTACACCTTC	CSVEQGMNGYTF